This TCR beta chain came from a study of molecular identifiers for immune sequencing clone quantification. Study-level points and caveats: Clones exceeding 20 RNA copies carried over 98% of effector molecules but under 1% of naive-cell molecules.

Bulk libraries came from a prior protocol with listed TCR primers. TCRdb independently ran MiXCR on the PCR reads; one entry per CDR3 protein. Here the sample spans approximately 590,000 distinct CDR3 sequences, approximately 24% being singletons. Turning to this clonotype: Its antigen is undetermined. The CDR3 does not end in the conserved phenylalanine or tryptophan, so this is likely a read error.

The CDR3 consists of 14 residues. With 3 bases removed from V and 4 bases from J, the gap between germline ends came to 12 bases. Preparation of naive CD8 libraries involved roughly 20,000 to 1,100,000 sorted cells and 10%, 30% or 50% RNA. Specimen: naive CD8+ T cells from blood, with Jurkat cell RNA spiked in. Sample subset: FACS-sorted CD8+CD4-CCR7+CD45RA+ naive T cells. The chain joins TRBV12-3 or TRBV12-4 to TRBJ1-2; TRBD1 might be the D (6 bases). This TCR came from a human donor in good health. Some libraries in this study had Jurkat cell RNA spiked in. The CDR3 bases are TGTGCCAGCAGTTTTGGAGGGGGGGGCTATGGCTACACCTCC. Protein product: CASSFGGGGYGYTS.